A single sample is the source of the 20 T cell receptor beta chains below, sequenced in a study of a mutant IDH1 vaccine in newly diagnosed glioma. TCRdb's copy holds only in-frame clones and misses some; the assay was immunoSEQ multiplex PCR. The repertoire holds 50,000 to 65,000 clones, 87% seen once, with around 1.5% in the top ten. These TCRs' antigens remain unknown. Time point indicated: week 23, last vaccination. Vaccinated patients received 300 ug of mutant IDH1 20-mer peptide per dose, with topical imiquimod. The sample here was PBMCs, taken from a glioma patient whose treatment included an IDH1 peptide vaccine. Every receptor here comes from a man aged 40-55 years with glioma.

This chain uses TRBV19 with TRBJ2-5; D ambiguous. Germline V lookup: CDR1 LNHDA, CDR2 SQIVND (reference sequence). This CDR3 has 13 residues. Trimming shortened V by 9 bases and J by 6 bases, and 17 bases separated the two germline ends. The CDR3 protein is CASTYRDGKTQYF. The CDR3 bases are TGTGCCAGCACATACAGAGATGGGAAGACCCAGTACTTC. Filled out from reference TRBV19 and TRBJ2-5, the complete variable domain reads DGGITQSPKYLFRKEGQNVTLSCEQNLNHDAMYWYRQDPGQGLRLIYYSQIVNDFQKGDIAEGYSVSREKKESFPLTVTSAQKNPTAFYLCASTYRDGKTQYFGPGTRLLVL.

V and J are TRBV10-3 and TRBJ2-5, with D perhaps given as TRBD1 or TRBD2 (5 bases each). V dropped 8 bases and J dropped 4 bases, with 5 bases sitting between them. This CDR3 is 10 amino acids long. Germline V CDR1 and CDR2: ENHRY, SYGVKD. CDR3 protein: CAIGGETQYF. As DNA, the CDR3 is TGTGCCATCGGGGGAGAGACCCAGTACTTC.

This chain links TRBV2 with TRBJ2-7; D gene ambiguous. This CDR3 is 11 amino acids long. V lost 8 bases to trimming and J lost 5 bases, with 10 bases between them. Germline CDR1 SNHLY, CDR2 FYNNEI. CDR3 protein: CASGPRDEQYF. CDR3 bases: TGTGCCAGCGGGCCCCGGGACGAGCAGTACTTC.

The chain links TRBV4-2 to TRBJ1-5; 9 bases fit TRBD1. CDR1 is LGHNA and CDR2 is YNFKEQ in the germline V gene. CDR3 length equals 16 residues. V dropped 3 bases and J dropped 5; count of bases not matched to a gene: 8. Here the CDR3 DNA reads TGTGCCAGCAGCCACTGGGGACAGGGTGGAGATCAGCCCCAGCATTTT. Translated, it gives CASSHWGQGGDQPQHF.

This sequence joins TRBV12-5 and TRBJ2-3; 9 bases fit TRBD2. CDR3 length: 18 amino acids. The germline V gene has CDR1 LGHNT and CDR2 FRNRAP. Trimming cost V 0 bases and J 6 bases; bases outside gene matches: 13. CDR3 sequence reads: CASGLVRDGLASYDTQYF. The CDR3 nucleotides are TGTGCTAGTGGTTTGGTAAGGGACGGACTAGCGAGTTATGATACGCAGTATTTT.

This clone was seen a handful of times. The chain has TRBV10-2 and TRBJ2-5, with D possibly being TRBD2 (7 bases). The CDR3 consists of 14 residues. V dropped 11 bases and J dropped 7 bases, with 23 bases sitting between them. In germline, CDR1 is WSHSY, CDR2 SAAADI. In DNA form, the CDR3 reads TGCGCCTCAGAGGGGGGGTCCTGGCCAGGGACCCAGTACTTC. It yields the protein CASEGGSWPGTQYF.

V gene TRBV2 combines with J gene TRBJ1-5; D is possibly TRBD1 (5 bases). The germline V gene has CDR1 SNHLY and CDR2 FYNNEI. This CDR3 is built from 15 residues. V was trimmed by 2 bases and J by 2 bases, leaving 10 bases between them. CDR3 region: CASSEWGYGNQPQHF. CDR3 in DNA: TGTGCCAGCAGTGAATGGGGGTATGGCAATCAGCCCCAGCATTTT.

The rearrangement links TRBV19 to TRBJ1-2; D unclear. Germline CDR1 and CDR2: LNHDA and SQIVND (reference sequence). Trimming cost V 7 bases and J 2 bases, with 11 bases left between them. The CDR3 is 13 residues long. DNA of the CDR3: TGTGCCAGTAAAGCTGGGCCCAACTATGGCTACACCTTC. The encoded protein is CASKAGPNYGYTF.

This clone appeared once. The J gene is TRBJ1-4, the V gene TRBV15; D call uncertain. The CDR3 extends over 14 amino acids. Germline V gene lookup returns CDR1 LNHNV and CDR2 YYDKDF (reference sequence). Trimming cost V 2 bases and J 1 base, with 5 bases left between them. CDR3 in DNA: TGTGCCACCAGCAGATACAGAACTAATGAAAAACTGTTTTTT. It is translated as CATSRYRTNEKLFF.

The chain employs TRBV5-1 and TRBJ1-4, with TRBD1 matching over 7 bases. The CDR3 spans 14 residues. Germline lookup yields CDR1 SGHRS and CDR2 YFSETQ. J was trimmed by 5 bases and V by 5 bases; bases with no gene match: 6. The CDR3 region is CASRPGQRNEKLFF. The CDR3 coding sequence is TGCGCCAGCAGGCCGGGACAGCGAAATGAAAAACTGTTTTTT.

The CDR3 sequence is CASSPPGGAIYGYTF. CDR3 nucleotide sequence: TGTGCCAGCAGCCCTCCGGGGGGGGCGATCTATGGCTACACCTTC. The chain joins TRBV28 to TRBJ1-2; D is perhaps TRBD1 (6 bases). Germline assignment: CDR1 MDHEN and CDR2 SYDVKM. V lost 6 bases and J lost 4, with 18 bases in between. The CDR3 loop spans 15 amino acids.

This CDR3 is CASKRQNSGNTIYF. The CDR3 DNA reads as TGTGCCAGCAAGCGGCAGAACTCTGGAAACACCATATATTTT. The chain recombines TRBV6-5 with TRBJ1-3; D is uncertain. V was shortened by 7 bases and J by 0 bases, with 10 bases between the two germline ends. CDR3 length: 14 amino acids. The germline CDR1 and CDR2 sequences are MNHEY and SVGAGI.

This clone has just one count. The V and J genes are TRBV7-9 and TRBJ2-7; TRBD1 agrees at 10 bases. CDR3 length: 14 amino acids. Germline V lookup: CDR1 SEHNR, CDR2 FQNEAQ (reference sequence). With 4 bases clipped from V and 4 bases from J, the junction kept 4 bases outside the gene matches. The CDR3 DNA reads TGTGCCAGCAGCTCGGACAGGGGGGTATACGAGCAGTACTTC. This translates into CASSSDRGVYEQYF.

J is TRBJ2-7 and V is TRBV7-9; 9 positions agree with TRBD2. CDR1 is SEHNR, CDR2 FQNEAQ, per germline (reference sequence). The CDR3 is 16 amino acids. V lost 1 base to trimming and J lost 3 bases; unmatched junction nucleotides: 7. The CDR3 sequence: CASSLGRAGGIYEQYF. CDR3 bases: TGTGCCAGCAGCTTAGGACGGGCGGGAGGGATCTACGAGCAGTACTTC.

J is TRBJ1-3 and V is TRBV18, with TRBD1 as a possible D gene (6 bases). Germline V lookup: CDR1 KGHSH, CDR2 LQKENI. The V end was cut by 1 base, the J end by 0 bases, with 10 bases between. This CDR3 comprises 16 residues. Here the CDR3 DNA reads TGTGCCAGCTCACCACTCGGGACAAACTCTGGAAACACCATATATTTT. It yields the protein CASSPLGTNSGNTIYF.

V gene TRBV5-1 combines with J gene TRBJ2-1, with D possibly being TRBD1 or TRBD2 (5 bases each). V was trimmed by 2 bases and J by 6 bases, leaving 12 bases between them. The CDR3 is 14 residues long. Germline V lookup: CDR1 SGHRS, CDR2 YFSETQ. CDR3: CASSFRSGGNEQFF. CDR3 in DNA: TGCGCCAGCAGCTTTAGGTCTGGGGGCAATGAGCAGTTCTTC.

The V call is TRBV5-3, the J call TRBJ2-1; the D is unclear. TRBV5-3 is classed as an ORF, of uncertain function. The V gene lost 4 bases and the J gene lost 3 bases, with 14 bases spanning the gap. The CDR3 contains 15 residues. The CDR3 DNA reads TGTGCCAGAAGCCCCCGTTACTTGGGCTACAATGAGCAGTTCTTC. This sequence encodes CARSPRYLGYNEQFF.

This chain joins TRBV7-6 and TRBJ2-3, with 12 bases identical to TRBD2. Germline trimming cut 5 bases from V and 1 base from J; bases unmatched to any gene: 4. The CDR3 covers 16 residues. Germline loops: CDR1 SGHVS, CDR2 FNYEAQ. Here the CDR3 reads CASSPRLAGGTDTQYF. The CDR3 bases are TGTGCCAGCAGCCCTCGACTAGCGGGAGGCACAGATACGCAGTATTTT.

The chain couples TRBV7-2 to TRBJ2-5, with 9 bases that match TRBD2. The CDR3 has 15 amino acids. Germline CDR1 and CDR2: SGHTA and FQGNSA. After removal of 1 base from V and 5 bases from J, the junction contained 5 bases not matched to a gene. CDR3 DNA: TGTGCCAGCAGCTTAGGTAGCGGGAGTGGGGAGACCCAGTACTTC. Translation: CASSLGSGSGETQYF.

The V and J genes are TRBV29-1 and TRBJ2-7, with 7 bases identical to TRBD2. Germline trimming cut 4 bases from V and 4 bases from J; bases unmatched to any gene: 4. The CDR3 consists of 12 residues. CDR1 SQVTM and CDR2 ANQGSEA come from the germline V gene. The CDR3 region has the DNA TGCAGCGTTGTCCCGGGAGGTTACGAGCAGTACTTC. Translating gives CSVVPGGYEQYF.